This T cell receptor (beta chain) was recorded in a study of CD8+CD57+ T cells in acquired aplastic anemia. Turning to the study itself: On average, sorted CD4+ and CD8+ cells gave around 3.3 ug of DNA.

Remarks on this clonotype: Its antigen remains unknown.

Overall study results and limits: Patients and controls were found to share roughly 31 CD8+ CDR3 sequences. Between patients and controls, CD8+ Simpson's diversity did not vary significantly.

This CDR3 region has 13 residues. CDR1 SEHNR and CDR2 FQNEAQ come from the germline V gene (reference sequence). The J segment lost 7 bases and the V segment lost 4 bases, leaving 5 bases of the junction unmatched. The template used for profiling TCR beta VDJ and CDR3 was genomic DNA. Via MiXCR, TCRdb re-called the reads, giving one row per CDR3 protein. This table holds 33,000 or so distinct CDR3 sequences, approximately 73% found once. The origin of this receptor is a human donor in good health, serving as a control. The chain combines TRBV7-9 with TRBJ1-2; TRBD1 aligns across 8 bases. Sequenced material: sorted CD4+, CD8+, or CD8+CD57+ T cells (not recorded which) from PBMCs. Written as DNA, the CDR3 is TGTGCCAGCAGCTCGACAGGGGAAGGTGGCTACACCTTC. As protein: CASSSTGEGGYTF.